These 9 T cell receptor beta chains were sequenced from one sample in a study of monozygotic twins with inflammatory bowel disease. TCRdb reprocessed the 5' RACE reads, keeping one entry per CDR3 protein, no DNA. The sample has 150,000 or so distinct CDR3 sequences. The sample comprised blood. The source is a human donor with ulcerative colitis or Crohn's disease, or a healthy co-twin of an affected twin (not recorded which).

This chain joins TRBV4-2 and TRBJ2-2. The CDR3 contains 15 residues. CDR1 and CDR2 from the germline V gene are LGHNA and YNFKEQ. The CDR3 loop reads CASSQDLENTGELFF.

CDR3 in amino acids: CASSLEGDDEQFF. The chain is built from TRBV7-9 and TRBJ2-1; the TRBD1 assignment by TCRdb is unverifiable without DNA. Germline CDR1 reads SEHNR; CDR2 reads FQNEAQ (reference sequence). The CDR3 is made up of 13 amino acids.

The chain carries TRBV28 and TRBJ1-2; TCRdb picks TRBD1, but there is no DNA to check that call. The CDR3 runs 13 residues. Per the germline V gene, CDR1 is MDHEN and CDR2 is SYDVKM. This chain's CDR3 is CASSSPRHYGYTF.

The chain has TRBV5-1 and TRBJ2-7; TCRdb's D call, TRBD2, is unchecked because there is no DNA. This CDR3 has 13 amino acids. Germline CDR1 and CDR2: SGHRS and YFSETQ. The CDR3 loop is CASKGSGINEQYF.

The CDR3 here is CSVQGAFTEAFF. The chain carries TRBV29-1 and TRBJ1-1; with no DNA, the TCRdb D assignment of TRBD1 cannot be verified. The CDR3 contains 12 residues. Germline V CDR1 and CDR2: SQVTM, ANQGSEA.

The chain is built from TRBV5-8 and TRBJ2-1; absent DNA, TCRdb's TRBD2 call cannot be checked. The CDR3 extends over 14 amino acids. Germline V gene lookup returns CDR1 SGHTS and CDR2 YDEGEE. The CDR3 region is CASSLGLAASEQFF.

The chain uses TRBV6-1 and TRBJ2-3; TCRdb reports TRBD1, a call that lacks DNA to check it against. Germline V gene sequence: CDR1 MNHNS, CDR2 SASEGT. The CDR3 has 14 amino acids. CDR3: CASSFGGVTDTQYF.

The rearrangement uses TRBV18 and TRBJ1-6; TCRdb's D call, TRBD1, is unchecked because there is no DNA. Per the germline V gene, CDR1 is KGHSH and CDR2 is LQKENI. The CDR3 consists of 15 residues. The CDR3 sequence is CASSLTGGENSPLHF.

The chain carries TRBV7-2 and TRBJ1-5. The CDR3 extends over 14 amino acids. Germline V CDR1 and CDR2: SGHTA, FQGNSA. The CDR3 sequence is CASSLDRSNQPQHF. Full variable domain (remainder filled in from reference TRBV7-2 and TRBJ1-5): GAGVSQSPSNKVTEKGKDVELRCDPISGHTALYWYRQSLGQGLEFLIYFQGNSAPDKSGLPSDRFSAERTGGSVSTLTIQRTQQEDSAVYLCASSLDRSNQPQHFGDGTRLSIL.